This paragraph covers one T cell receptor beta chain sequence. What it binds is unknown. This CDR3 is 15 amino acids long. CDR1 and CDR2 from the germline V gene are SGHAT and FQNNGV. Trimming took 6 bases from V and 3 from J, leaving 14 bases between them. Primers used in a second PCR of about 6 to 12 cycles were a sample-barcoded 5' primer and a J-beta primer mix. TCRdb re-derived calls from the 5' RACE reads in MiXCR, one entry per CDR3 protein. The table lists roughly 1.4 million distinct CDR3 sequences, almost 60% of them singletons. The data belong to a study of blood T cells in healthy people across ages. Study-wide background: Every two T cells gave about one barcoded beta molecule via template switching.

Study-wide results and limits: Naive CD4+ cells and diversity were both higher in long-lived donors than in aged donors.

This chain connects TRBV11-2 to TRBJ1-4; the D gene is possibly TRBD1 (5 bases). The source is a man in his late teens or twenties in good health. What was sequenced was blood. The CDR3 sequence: CASRSRQLSNEKLFF. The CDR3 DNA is TGTGCCAGCAGATCCCGACAGCTCTCTAATGAAAAACTGTTTTTT.